Below, 5 T cell receptor beta chains from the same sample are listed, as sequenced in a study of T cells after yellow fever vaccination (dated by TCRdb to between 2018 and 2021). Receptor libraries were prepared by 5' RACE. Instrument on record: Illumina HiSeq 2500. Clones were called with MiXCR by TCRdb after fastp trimmed the public reads at Q25, and only in-frame beta chains were retained. CDR3 protein duplicates are merged, each entry listing the most common genes and DNA. The sample profile shows 300,000 to 450,000 distinct CDR3 sequences; 6.2% of them were found once. The top ten hold 15% of the sample. The treatment or condition label on this specimen signifies: live attenuated yellow fever vaccine strain. The material was PBMCs, obtained 5 days after the yellow fever booster vaccination. The receptors come from a man younger than 45 who received the YFV17D yellow fever vaccine.

This clonotype has more than one count but fewer than ten. V is TRBV3-1 and J is TRBJ1-1; no clear D. Trimming left V 4 bases short and J 4 bases short, with 22 bases between. CDR1 is LGHDT and CDR2 is YNNKEL in the germline V gene (reference sequence). The CDR3 is made up of 17 amino acids. The CDR3 spells CASSLFFGVALSTEAFF. The DNA of the CDR3 is TGTGCCAGCAGCCTCTTTTTTGGTGTGGCGTTAAGCACTGAAGCTTTCTTT.

V and J are TRBV20-1 and TRBJ2-1; 7 nucleotides line up with TRBD2. This CDR3 is 13 amino acids long. Germline assignment: CDR1 DFQATT and CDR2 SNEGSKA (reference sequence). The ends lost 3 bases at V and 7 bases at J; junction bases unmatched: 6. The CDR3: CSARGGRVNEQFF. The CDR3 region has the DNA TGCAGTGCTAGGGGAGGGAGGGTAAATGAGCAGTTCTTC.

This clonotype was counted only a few times. The chain recombines TRBV7-8 with TRBJ1-5, with D hard to call. The CDR3 runs 14 residues. V dropped 2 bases and J dropped 5 bases, with 10 bases sitting between them. The germline V gene encodes CDR1 SGHVS and CDR2 FQNEAQ. The CDR3 sequence: CASSLPGEDQPQHF. Written as DNA, the CDR3 is TGTGCCAGCAGCTTACCTGGGGAAGATCAGCCCCAGCATTTT.

This clonotype was seen only a few times. Germline and junction disagree at one end, which may indicate a read error. The rearrangement uses TRBV7-7 and TRBJ2-2, with 11 bases fitting TRBD2. This CDR3 region has 17 residues. The germline V gene encodes CDR1 SSHAT and CDR2 FNYEAQ (reference sequence). CDR3 in amino acids: CASTPGGLAGGGGELFF. The CDR3 nucleotides read TGTGCTAGCACCCCCGGTGGCCTAGCGGGAGGAGGAGGGGAGCTGTTTTTT.

The J gene is TRBJ2-3, the V gene TRBV7-2, with no clear D. This CDR3 contains 15 residues. The V end was cut by 0 bases, the J end by 0 bases, with 7 bases between. Germline V gene sequence: CDR1 SGHTA, CDR2 FQGNSA. The CDR3 sequence is CASSLALASTDTQYF. CDR3 nucleotide sequence: TGTGCCAGCAGCTTAGCCCTCGCTAGCACAGATACGCAGTATTTT.